Detailed here is one T cell receptor beta chain. This clonotype was detected ten times or more. It lacks a known antigen. No clone much larger than this one lies a single base away; base qualities are absent. Relative to germline, V is missing 5 bases and J is missing 8 bases, with 8 bases of the junction outside any gene match. From the cysteine up to the phenylalanine, the CDR3 has a length of 13 residues. Of all the DNA, just the CDR3 is kept, 39 bases in frame from base 1. CDR1 SGHDT and CDR2 YYEEEE were looked up in the germline V gene. Library prep was done by 5' RACE. The data were produced on an Illumina HiSeq 2000. A universal primer binding site was introduced by template switching, and a unique molecular identifier was present in the final cDNA, enabling accurate counting of TCR cDNA molecules. First-strand cDNA for TCR alpha and beta chains was synthesized from specific primers in the conserved constant-segment region. To control for contamination, each cDNA library was double barcoded with a SMART-Mk sample barcode plus Illumina barcodes. TruSeq adapter sequences and Illumina sample barcodes were added in two successive PCR steps. TCR alpha and beta cDNA libraries were sequenced on the Illumina HiSeq platform with custom primers. As for how the authors treated the data: Unique molecular identifiers were extracted from raw reads with MiGEC, and CDR3 positions were determined with MiXCR. For each individual, recombination models were inferred using an EM algorithm with the repgenHMM and IGoR tools. The analysis of shared clonotypes was done with the tcR package in R, with sharing normalized by the product of cloneset sizes. To study raw recombination without the effects of thymic and clonal selection, out-of-frame nonproductive sequences were analyzed. TCRdb reprocessing: public reads trimmed at Q25 with fastp, clones called with MiXCR, in-frame beta chains kept. Records with the same CDR3 protein are collapsed into one entry carrying the most frequent genes and DNA. The V and J calls reflect TCRdb's pipeline rather than the authors' work. The sample records around 1.7 million distinct CDR3 sequences, roughly 35% of which are singletons. The ten largest clonotypes hold about 0.25% of the sample.

The data stem from a study of identical twins (dated by TCRdb to 2015 to 2016). Turning to the overall study: To test whether fetal clonotypes persist, the study used deep sequencing on TCR alpha and beta repertoires from monozygotic twins, unrelated adults of various ages, and cord blood. Replicate twin experiments were performed at different times using different library preparation protocols to rule out contamination. Study-wide findings and limitations: Because the same donors could not be followed over many years, conclusions were based on cross-sectional statistical analysis. Zero-insertion analyses could be partly confounded by invariant T cells such as MAIT and iNKT, although diverse VJ usage argued against such confounding for most clonotypes. In monozygotic twins, out-of-frame TCR alpha sharing was systematically underestimated by recombination models, although the models agreed with sharing between unrelated individuals. Fewer insertions were carried by abundant cord blood beta clonotypes; a weaker similar trend was observed in young adult naive repertoires, while no such trend was observed in memory repertoires. A weaker excess of twin sharing was found in beta out-of-frame sequences because the signal-to-noise ratio was lowered by fewer shared sequences. Out-of-frame TCR alpha sequences shared between twins showed an excess of low generation-probability sequences compared with coincidental sharing between unrelated individuals.

Every donor in the study was a healthy Caucasian. The sequence joins TRBV5-6 to TRBJ1-2; 8 middle bases align to TRBD1. Input material: cord blood. The TCR sequence derives from a newborn girl in good health. The nucleotides are TGTGCCAGCAGTTTGACGACAGGGGACGGCTACACCTTC. This is translated as CASSLTTGDGYTF.